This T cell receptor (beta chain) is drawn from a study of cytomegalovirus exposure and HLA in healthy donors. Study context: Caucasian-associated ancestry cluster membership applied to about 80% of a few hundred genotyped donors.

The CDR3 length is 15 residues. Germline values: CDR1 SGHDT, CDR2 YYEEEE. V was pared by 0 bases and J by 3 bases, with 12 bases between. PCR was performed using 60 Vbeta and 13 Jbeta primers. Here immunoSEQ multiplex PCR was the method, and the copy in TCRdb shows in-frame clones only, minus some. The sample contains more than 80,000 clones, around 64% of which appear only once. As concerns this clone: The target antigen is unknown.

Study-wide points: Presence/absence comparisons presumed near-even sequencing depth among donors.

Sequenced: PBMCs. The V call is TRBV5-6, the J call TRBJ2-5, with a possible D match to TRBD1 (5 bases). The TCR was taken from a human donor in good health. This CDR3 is CASSLVGAREETQYF. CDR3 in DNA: TGTGCCAGCAGCTTGGTTGGGGCTCGAGAAGAGACCCAGTACTTC. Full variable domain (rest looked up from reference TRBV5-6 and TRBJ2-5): DAGVTQSPTHLIKTRGQQVTLRCSPKSGHDTVSWYQQALGQGPQFIFQYYEEEERQRGNFPDRFSGHQFPNYSSELNVNALLLGDSALYLCASSLVGAREETQYFGPGTRLLVL.